The clone carrying this TCR beta chain was detected a few times. The data derive from a study of spatial heterogeneity in lung cancer. CDR1 is LGHNA and CDR2 is YSLEER in the germline V gene. Trimming took 3 bases from V and 6 from J, leaving 14 bases between them. The CDR3 is made up of 14 amino acids. One entry per CDR3 protein results from TCRdb running MiXCR on the 5' RACE reads. Found here are some 120,000 distinct CDR3 sequences, 12% of them singletons; the top ten hold around 17%. Stated time point: blood at routine non-recurrence follow-up after resection. Tumor, nontumor lung or frozen PBMC supplied whole RNA that was sequenced unsorted.

The sequenced sample was PBMCs, obtained at follow-up. This TCR derives from a male donor with early-stage non-small cell lung cancer. The chain joins TRBV4-3 to TRBJ1-1, with a weak D call TRBD1 (6 bases). This CDR3 reads CASSQDTGTSEAFF. The DNA for the CDR3 is TGCGCCAGCAGCCAGGACACCGGGACATCTGAAGCTTTCTTT.